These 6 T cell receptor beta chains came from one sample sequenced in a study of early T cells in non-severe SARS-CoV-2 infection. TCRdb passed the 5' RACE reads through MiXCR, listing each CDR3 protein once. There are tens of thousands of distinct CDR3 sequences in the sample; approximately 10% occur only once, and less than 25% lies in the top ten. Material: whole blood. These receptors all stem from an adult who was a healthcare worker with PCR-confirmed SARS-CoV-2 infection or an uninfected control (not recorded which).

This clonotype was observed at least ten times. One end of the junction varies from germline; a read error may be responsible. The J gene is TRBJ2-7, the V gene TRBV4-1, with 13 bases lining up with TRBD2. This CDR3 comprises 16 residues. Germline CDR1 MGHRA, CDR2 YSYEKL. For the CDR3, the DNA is TGCGCCAGCAGCCTCCGGACGGCCACTAGCGGGGGGGCTCGGATCTTC. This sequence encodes CASSLRTATSGGARIF.

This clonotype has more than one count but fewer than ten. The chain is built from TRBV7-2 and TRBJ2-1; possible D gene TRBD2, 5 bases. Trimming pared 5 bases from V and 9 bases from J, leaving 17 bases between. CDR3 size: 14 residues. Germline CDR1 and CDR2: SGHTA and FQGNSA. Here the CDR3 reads CASSPPGVFREQFF. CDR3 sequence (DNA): TGTGCCAGCAGCCCCCCCGGGGTATTCCGTGAGCAGTTCTTC. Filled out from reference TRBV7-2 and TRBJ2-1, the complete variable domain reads GAGVSQSPSNKVTEKGKDVELRCDPISGHTALYWYRQSLGQGLEFLIYFQGNSAPDKSGLPSDRFSAERTGGSVSTLTIQRTQQEDSAVYLCASSPPGVFREQFFGPGTRLTVL.

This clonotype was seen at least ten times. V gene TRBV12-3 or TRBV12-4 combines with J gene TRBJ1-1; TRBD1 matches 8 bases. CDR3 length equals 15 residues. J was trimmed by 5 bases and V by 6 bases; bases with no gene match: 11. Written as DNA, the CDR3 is TGTGCCAGCAGCCCTCAGGGGGCGCCTAGTACTGAAGCTTTCTTT. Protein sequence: CASSPQGAPSTEAFF.

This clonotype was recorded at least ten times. CDR3: CASSFFELSWVSEQYF. Written as DNA, the CDR3 is TGTGCCAGCAGCTTTTTTGAGTTGAGTTGGGTATCGGAGCAGTACTTC. This chain uses TRBV7-8 with TRBJ2-7, with no clear D. The germline V and J ends were trimmed by 3 bases and 7 bases, with 22 bases remaining between them. Germline V lookup: CDR1 SGHVS, CDR2 FQNEAQ. The CDR3 totals 16 residues.

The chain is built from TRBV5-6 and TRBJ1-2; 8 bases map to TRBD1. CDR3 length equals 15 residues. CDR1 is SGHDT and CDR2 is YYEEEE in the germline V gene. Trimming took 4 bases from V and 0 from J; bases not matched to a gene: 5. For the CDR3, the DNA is TGTGCCAGCAGCGACAGGGGTAGATCTAACTATGGCTACACCTTC. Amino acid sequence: CASSDRGRSNYGYTF. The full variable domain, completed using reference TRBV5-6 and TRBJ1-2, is DAGVTQSPTHLIKTRGQQVTLRCSPKSGHDTVSWYQQALGQGPQFIFQYYEEEERQRGNFPDRFSGHQFPNYSSELNVNALLLGDSALYLCASSDRGRSNYGYTFGSGTRLTVV.

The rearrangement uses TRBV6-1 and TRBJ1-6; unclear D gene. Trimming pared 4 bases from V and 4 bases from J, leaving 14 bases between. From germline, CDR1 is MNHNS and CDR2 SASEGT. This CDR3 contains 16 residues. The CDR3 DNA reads TGTGCCAGCAGTGCCCCCTTCGGGGTTTATAATTCACCCCTCCACTTT. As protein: CASSAPFGVYNSPLHF.